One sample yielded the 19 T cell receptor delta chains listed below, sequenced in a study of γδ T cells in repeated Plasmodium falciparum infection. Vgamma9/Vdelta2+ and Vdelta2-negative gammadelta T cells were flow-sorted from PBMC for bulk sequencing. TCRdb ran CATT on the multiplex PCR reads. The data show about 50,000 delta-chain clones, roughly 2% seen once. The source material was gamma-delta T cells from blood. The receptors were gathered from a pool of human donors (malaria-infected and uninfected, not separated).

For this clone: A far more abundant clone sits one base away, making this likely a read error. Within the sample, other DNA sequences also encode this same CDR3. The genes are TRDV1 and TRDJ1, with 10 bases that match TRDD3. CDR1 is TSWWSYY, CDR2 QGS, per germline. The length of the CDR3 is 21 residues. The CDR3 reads CALGDHFLILGGYRGTDKLIF. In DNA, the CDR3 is TGTGCTCTTGGGGACCACTTCCTTATTCTTGGGGGATACCGGGGCACCGATAAACTCATCTTC.

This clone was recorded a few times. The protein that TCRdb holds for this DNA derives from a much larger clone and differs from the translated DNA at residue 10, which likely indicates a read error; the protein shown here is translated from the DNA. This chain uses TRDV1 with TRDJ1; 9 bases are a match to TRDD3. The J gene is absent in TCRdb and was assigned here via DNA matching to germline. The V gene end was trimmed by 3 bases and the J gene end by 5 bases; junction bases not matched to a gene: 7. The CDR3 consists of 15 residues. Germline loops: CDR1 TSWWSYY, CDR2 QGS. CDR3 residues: CALGEVLGDIDKLIF. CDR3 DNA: TGTGCTCTTGGGGAGGTACTGGGGGACATTGATAAACTCATCTTT.

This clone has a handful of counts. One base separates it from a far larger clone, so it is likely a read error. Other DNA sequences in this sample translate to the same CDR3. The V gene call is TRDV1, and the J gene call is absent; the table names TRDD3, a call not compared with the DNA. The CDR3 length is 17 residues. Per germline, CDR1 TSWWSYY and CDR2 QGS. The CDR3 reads CALGNPSGLGDRHKLIF. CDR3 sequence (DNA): TGTGCTCTTGGGAACCCTTCGGGACTGGGGGACCGACATAAGCTCATCTTT.

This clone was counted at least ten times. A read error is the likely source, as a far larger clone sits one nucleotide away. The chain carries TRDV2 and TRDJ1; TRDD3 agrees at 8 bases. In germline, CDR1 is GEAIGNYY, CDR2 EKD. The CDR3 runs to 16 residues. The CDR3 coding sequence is TGTGCCCGTGACACCCCCTTACTGGGGGCCCCCGATAAACTCATCTTT. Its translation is CARDTPLLGAPDKLIF.

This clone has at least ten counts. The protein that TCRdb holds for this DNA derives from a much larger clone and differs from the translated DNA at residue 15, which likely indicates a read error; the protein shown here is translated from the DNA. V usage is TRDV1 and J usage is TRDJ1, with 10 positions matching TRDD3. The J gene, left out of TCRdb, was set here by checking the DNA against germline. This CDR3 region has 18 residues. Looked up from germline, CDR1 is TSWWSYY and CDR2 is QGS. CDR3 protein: CALGTRFPYWGISDELIF. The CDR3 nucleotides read TGTGCTCTTGGGACCCGATTCCCGTACTGGGGGATCTCCGATGAACTCATCTTT.

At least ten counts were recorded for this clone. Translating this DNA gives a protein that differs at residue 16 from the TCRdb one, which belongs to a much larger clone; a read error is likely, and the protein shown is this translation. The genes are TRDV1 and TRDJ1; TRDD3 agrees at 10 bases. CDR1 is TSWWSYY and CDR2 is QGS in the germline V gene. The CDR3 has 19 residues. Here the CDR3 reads CALYPLWGISGTYTDRLIF. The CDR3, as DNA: TGTGCTCTTTACCCCCTCTGGGGGATATCTGGAACCTACACCGATAGACTCATCTTT.

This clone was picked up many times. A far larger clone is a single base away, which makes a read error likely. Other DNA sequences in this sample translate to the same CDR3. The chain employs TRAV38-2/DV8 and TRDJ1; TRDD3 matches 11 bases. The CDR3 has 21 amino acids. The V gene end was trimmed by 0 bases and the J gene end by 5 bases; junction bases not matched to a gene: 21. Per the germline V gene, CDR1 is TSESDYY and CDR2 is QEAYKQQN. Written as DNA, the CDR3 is TGTGCTTATAGGAGCGCTCTCTTGCTTTTCGCTCTGGGGGATACACAGGATAAACTCATCTTT. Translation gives CAYRSALLLFALGDTQDKLIF.

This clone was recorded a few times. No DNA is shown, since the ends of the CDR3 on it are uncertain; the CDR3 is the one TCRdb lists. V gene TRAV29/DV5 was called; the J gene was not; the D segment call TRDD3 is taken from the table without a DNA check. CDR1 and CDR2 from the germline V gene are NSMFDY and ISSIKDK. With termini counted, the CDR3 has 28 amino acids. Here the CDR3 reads CSVLLCSKRDRHWSPFPQYWGGSDKLIF.

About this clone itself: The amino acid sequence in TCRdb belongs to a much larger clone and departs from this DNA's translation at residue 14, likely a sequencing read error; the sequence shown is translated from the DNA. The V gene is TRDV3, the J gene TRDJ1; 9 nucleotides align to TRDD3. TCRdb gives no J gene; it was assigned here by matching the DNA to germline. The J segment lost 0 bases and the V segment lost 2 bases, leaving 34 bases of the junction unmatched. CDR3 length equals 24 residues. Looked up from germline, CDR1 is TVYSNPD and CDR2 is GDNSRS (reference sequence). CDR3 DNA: TGTGCCTTTGTCATCGCTCCGAAACTATCTACTGGGGGACACGGGCCTCTCTACACCGATAAACTCATCTTT. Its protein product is CAFVIAPKLSTGGHGPLYTDKLIF.

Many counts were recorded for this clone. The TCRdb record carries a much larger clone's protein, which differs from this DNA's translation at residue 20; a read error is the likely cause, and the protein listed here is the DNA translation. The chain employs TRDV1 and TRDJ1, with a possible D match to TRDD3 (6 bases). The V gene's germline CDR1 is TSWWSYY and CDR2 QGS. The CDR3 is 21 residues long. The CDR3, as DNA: TGTGCTCTTGGGAGGTTTCTCTTAGGGCTGGGGATGCCCCATCAGCATATCGGACTCACCTTT. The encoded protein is CALGRFLLGLGMPHQHIGLTF.

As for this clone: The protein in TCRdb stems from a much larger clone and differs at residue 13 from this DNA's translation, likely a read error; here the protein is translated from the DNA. The chain's CDR3 is CALGERGIRLAARLFF. The DNA of the CDR3 is TGTGCTCTTGGGGAACGAGGGATACGTTTAGCAGCACGACTCTTCTTT. The chain links TRDV1 to TRDJ2; 8 positions agree with TRDD3. The CDR3 is 16 amino acids. The V gene's germline CDR1 is TSWWSYY and CDR2 QGS.

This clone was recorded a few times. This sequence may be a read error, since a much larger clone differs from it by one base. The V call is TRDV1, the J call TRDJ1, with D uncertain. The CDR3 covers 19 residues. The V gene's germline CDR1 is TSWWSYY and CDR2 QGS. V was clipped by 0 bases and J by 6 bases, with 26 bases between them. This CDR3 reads CALGELLFNPDIRSHKLIF. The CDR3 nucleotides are TGTGCTCTTGGGGAACTCCTATTCAACCCAGATATCCGGAGCCATAAACTCATCTTT.

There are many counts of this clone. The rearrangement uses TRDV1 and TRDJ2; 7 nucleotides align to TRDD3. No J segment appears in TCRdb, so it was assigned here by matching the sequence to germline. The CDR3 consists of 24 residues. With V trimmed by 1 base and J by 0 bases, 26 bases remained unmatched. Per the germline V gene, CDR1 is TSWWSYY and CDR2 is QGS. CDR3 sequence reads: CALGEPYWAGVLGRLGALTAQLFF. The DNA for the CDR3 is TGTGCTCTTGGGGAACCCTACTGGGCTGGGGTGCTGGGGCGCCTGGGGGCTTTGACAGCACAACTCTTCTTT.

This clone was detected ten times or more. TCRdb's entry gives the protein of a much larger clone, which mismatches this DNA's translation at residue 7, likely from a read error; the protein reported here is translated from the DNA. The CDR3 nucleotides are TGTGCCAAACGAGGGAGGGTTGGGGATGGACTCATCTTT. Amino acids: CAKRGRVGDGLIF. This chain connects TRDV3 to TRDJ1; weak D call: TRDD3 (6 bases). Here the J gene came from matching the DNA to germline, since TCRdb omits it. Germline V gives CDR1 TVYSNPD, CDR2 GDNSRS (reference sequence). The CDR3 is made up of 13 amino acids. Trimming shortened V by 5 bases and J by 10 bases, and 23 bases separated the two germline ends.

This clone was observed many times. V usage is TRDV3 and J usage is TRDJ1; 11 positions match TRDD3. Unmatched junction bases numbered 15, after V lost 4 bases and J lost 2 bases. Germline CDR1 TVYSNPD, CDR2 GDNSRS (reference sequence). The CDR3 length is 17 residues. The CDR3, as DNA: TGTGCCTCCCTAAGGTACTGGGGGATAGGGAGAACCGATAAACTCATCTTT. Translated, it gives CASLRYWGIGRTDKLIF.

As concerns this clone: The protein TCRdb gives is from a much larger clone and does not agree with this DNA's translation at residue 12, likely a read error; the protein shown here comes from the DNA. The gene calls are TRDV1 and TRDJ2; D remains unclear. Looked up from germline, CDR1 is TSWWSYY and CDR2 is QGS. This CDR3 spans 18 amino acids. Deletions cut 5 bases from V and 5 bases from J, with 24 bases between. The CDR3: CALGNLNPITLETAQLFF. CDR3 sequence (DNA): TGTGCTCTTGGGAATCTAAATCCCATTACACTTGAAACAGCACAACTCTTCTTT.

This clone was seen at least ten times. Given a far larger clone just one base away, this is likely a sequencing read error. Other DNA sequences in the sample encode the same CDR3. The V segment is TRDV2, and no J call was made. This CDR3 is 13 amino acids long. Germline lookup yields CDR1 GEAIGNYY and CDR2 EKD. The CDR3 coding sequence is TGTGCCTGTGACGCCCTGTCGTCCGATAAGCTCATCTTT. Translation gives CACDALSSDKLIF.

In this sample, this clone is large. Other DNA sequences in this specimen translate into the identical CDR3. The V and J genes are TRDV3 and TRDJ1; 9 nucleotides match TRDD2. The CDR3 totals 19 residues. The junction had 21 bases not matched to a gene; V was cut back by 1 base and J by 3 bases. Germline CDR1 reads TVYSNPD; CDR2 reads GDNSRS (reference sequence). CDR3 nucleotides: TGTGCCTTTAAAGAAGGGCCCGAGAGCCTTCCTACGAGGTCCGATAAACTCATCTTT. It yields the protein CAFKEGPESLPTRSDKLIF.

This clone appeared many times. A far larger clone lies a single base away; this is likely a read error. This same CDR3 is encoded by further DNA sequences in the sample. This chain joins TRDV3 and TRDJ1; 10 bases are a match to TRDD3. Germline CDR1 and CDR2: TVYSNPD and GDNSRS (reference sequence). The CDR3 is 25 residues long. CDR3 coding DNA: TGCGCCTCCGGCCTTCCCCGTACTGGGGGATTCCCGTTCAAATGGTCAAATTGGTGGACCGATAAACTCATCTTT. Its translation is CASGLPRTGGFPFKWSNWWTDKLIF. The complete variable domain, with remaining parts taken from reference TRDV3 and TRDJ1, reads CDKVTQSSPDQTVASGSEVVLLCTYDTVYSNPDLFWYRIRPDYSFQFVFYGDNSRSEGADFTQGRFSVKHILTQKAFHLVISPVRTEDSATYYCASGLPRTGGFPFKWSNWWTDKLIFGKGTRVTVEP.